These 17 T cell receptor beta chains share one sample of origin, sequenced in a study of blood T cells in healthy people across ages. Alongside a J-beta primer mix, a sample-barcoded 5' primer served in a second PCR lasting roughly 6 to 12 cycles. MiXCR, applied by TCRdb to the 5' RACE reads, yields one record per CDR3 protein. The table includes around 1.5 million distinct CDR3 sequences, 42% detected once. Sequenced input: blood. All receptors come from a woman aged 18-29 years in good health.

This clonotype was seen a few times. The chain uses TRBV12-5 and TRBJ2-7; D remains unclear. The V gene lost 1 base and the J gene lost 3 bases, with 10 bases spanning the gap. Germline V CDR1 and CDR2: LGHNT, FRNRAP. This CDR3 has 14 residues. Written as DNA, the CDR3 is TGTGCTAGTGGTTTGGGTCCAAGCGTCTACGAGCAGTACTTC. Protein sequence: CASGLGPSVYEQYF.

The V gene is TRBV10-3, the J gene TRBJ2-1; tentative D call: TRBD2 (5 bases). CDR3 length equals 12 residues. The germline V gene encodes CDR1 ENHRY and CDR2 SYGVKD. Trimming shortened V by 3 bases and J by 10 bases, and 10 bases separated the two germline ends. CDR3 DNA: TGTGCCATCAGTGATGATAGCGCCGAGCAGTTCTTC. Translated: CAISDDSAEQFF.

The chain links TRBV2 to TRBJ2-3; 10 nucleotides agree with TRBD2. The CDR3 runs to 17 residues. Unmatched junction bases numbered 11, after V lost 6 bases and J lost 2 bases. Looked up from germline, CDR1 is SNHLY and CDR2 is FYNNEI. The CDR3 spells CASRLRGLAGVTDTQYF. CDR3 DNA sequence: TGTGCCAGCAGATTAAGAGGGCTAGCGGGGGTCACAGATACGCAGTATTTT.

V and J are TRBV5-1 and TRBJ2-3, with 7 bases identical to TRBD1. Trimming removed 4 bases from V and 6 bases from J; junction bases left unmatched: 8. The CDR3 consists of 14 residues. The germline V gene encodes CDR1 SGHRS and CDR2 YFSETQ. The CDR3 is CASSTDRERDTQYF. The CDR3 nucleotides read TGCGCCAGCAGCACCGACAGGGAGAGGGATACGCAGTATTTT. The whole variable domain, filled in from reference TRBV5-1 and TRBJ2-3, reads KAGVTQTPRYLIKTRGQQVTLSCSPISGHRSVSWYQQTPGQGLQFLFEYFSETQRNKGNFPGRFSGRQFSNSRSEMNVSTLELGDSALYLCASSTDRERDTQYFGPGTRLTVL.

This clonotype occurred a few times. The chain employs TRBV15 and TRBJ2-6, with 7 bases aligning to TRBD1. Per the germline V gene, CDR1 is LNHNV and CDR2 is YYDKDF (reference sequence). V dropped 8 bases and J dropped 3; count of bases not matched to a gene: 10. The CDR3 is 16 residues long. As DNA, the CDR3 is TGTGCCACCCGGGACAGTTCTTTGGGTGGGGCCAACGTCCTGACTTTC. Its translation is CATRDSSLGGANVLTF.

This chain joins TRBV7-9 and TRBJ1-4; no reliable D call. Germline V gene lookup returns CDR1 SEHNR and CDR2 FQNEAQ (reference sequence). Between the trimmed V and J ends, which lost 4 bases and 5 bases, there was a span of 14 bases. The CDR3 has 15 amino acids. The DNA of the CDR3 is TGTGCCAGCAGCTCACGTCCCGACCTAAATGAAAAACTGTTTTTT. It is translated as CASSSRPDLNEKLFF.

On this clonotype itself: One junction end does not reproduce the germline sequence, and a read error may be involved. The V gene is TRBV7-9, the J gene TRBJ2-7; TRBD2 matches at 10 bases. This CDR3 is built from 15 residues. CDR1 and CDR2 (germline): SEHNR, FQNEAQ (reference sequence). CDR3 DNA sequence: TGTGCCAGCAGCCCGGGACTAGCGACAATCTACGTGCAGTACTTC. This encodes CASSPGLATIYVQYF.

This clonotype was counted between two and nine times. This sequence joins TRBV20-1 and TRBJ2-7; maybe TRBD2 (5 bases). V was trimmed by 6 bases and J by 5 bases, leaving 14 bases between them. Germline loops: CDR1 DFQATT, CDR2 SNEGSKA (reference sequence). The length of the CDR3 is 12 residues. CDR3 DNA: TGCAGTGCCCGTGGACTGGGCGACGAGCAGTACTTC. The encoded protein is CSARGLGDEQYF.

This chain connects TRBV10-1 to TRBJ2-4; 8 bases align to TRBD1. V dropped 6 bases and J dropped 8; count of bases not matched to a gene: 9. The germline V gene has CDR1 WNHNN and CDR2 SYGVQD (reference sequence). CDR3 size: 14 residues. Written as DNA, the CDR3 is TGCGCCAGCAGCCCGACAGGGGAACTGGACATTCAGTACTTC. The encoded protein is CASSPTGELDIQYF.

CDR3 coding DNA: TGTGCCAGCAGCTCCGGACTAACTCCCTACGAGCAGTACTTC. Translation gives CASSSGLTPYEQYF. The rearrangement joins TRBV5-6 to TRBJ2-7; perhaps TRBD2 as D (6 bases). CDR1 is SGHDT and CDR2 is YYEEEE in the germline V gene. The CDR3 runs to 14 residues. Trimming removed 3 bases at V and 2 bases at J, with 12 bases between.

This clonotype was counted only a few times. The V call is TRBV4-1, the J call TRBJ2-7; D is undetermined. CDR3 length equals 14 residues. In germline, CDR1 is MGHRA, CDR2 YSYEKL. V gave up 1 base and J gave up 2 bases, with 9 bases separating them. Here the CDR3 reads CASSQADSPYEQYF. The CDR3 DNA sequence: TGCGCCAGCAGCCAAGCTGATAGTCCCTACGAGCAGTACTTC.

The chain carries TRBV6-5 and TRBJ2-6; no definite D call. The CDR3 has 13 amino acids. V was pared by 6 bases and J by 1 base, with 4 bases between. The germline gives CDR1 MNHEY, CDR2 SVGAGI. The CDR3 region has the DNA TGTGCCAGCAGATGGTCTGGGGCCAACGTCCTGACTTTC. This gives the protein CASRWSGANVLTF.

This chain links TRBV28 with TRBJ1-1; 8 bases are a match to TRBD1. The CDR3 is 17 residues long. V lost 3 bases and J lost 5; bases outside the gene matches: 14. In germline, CDR1 is MDHEN, CDR2 SYDVKM. CDR3 sequence: CASSLLDYAGGETEAFF. CDR3 DNA sequence: TGTGCCAGCAGTTTGCTGGACTATGCAGGGGGCGAGACTGAAGCTTTCTTT.

The rearrangement uses TRBV24-1 and TRBJ1-5; 9 bases map to TRBD1. The germline gives CDR1 KGHDR, CDR2 SFDVKD. With 6 bases clipped from V and 6 bases from J, the junction kept 8 bases outside the gene matches. There are 15 residues in the CDR3. The chain's CDR3 is CATSPGTGLFQPQHF. The CDR3 region has the DNA TGTGCCACCAGTCCCGGGACAGGGTTATTTCAGCCCCAGCATTTT.

This clonotype was seen at least ten times. This sequence joins TRBV20-1 and TRBJ2-7; a weak D match, TRBD1 (6 bases). This CDR3 comprises 13 residues. Germline lookup yields CDR1 DFQATT and CDR2 SNEGSKA (reference sequence). Trimming pared 5 bases from V and 4 bases from J, leaving 15 bases between. CDR3: CSAETGSRYEQYF. The CDR3 DNA sequence: TGCAGTGCTGAGACAGGAAGCCGGTACGAGCAGTACTTC.

This sequence joins TRBV2 and TRBJ1-2; weak D call: TRBD1 (5 bases). The CDR3 contains 15 residues. Germline assignment: CDR1 SNHLY and CDR2 FYNNEI. Deletions cut 2 bases from V and 7 bases from J, with 17 bases between. CDR3 DNA sequence: TGTGCCAGCAGTGAACCGGGACTGCCGGGATCTGGCTACACCTTC. Encoded protein: CASSEPGLPGSGYTF.

This clonotype has only a few counts. The gene calls are TRBV27 and TRBJ1-1; maybe TRBD1 (5 bases). V was pared by 2 bases and J by 7 bases, with 11 bases between. Germline lookup yields CDR1 MNHEY and CDR2 SMNVEV (reference sequence). This CDR3 spans 13 amino acids. CDR3: CASSLAGHLEAFF. In DNA form, the CDR3 reads TGTGCCAGCAGTTTAGCTGGACACCTTGAAGCTTTCTTT.